This T cell receptor beta chain was captured by sequencing in a study of cytomegalovirus exposure and HLA in healthy donors. Study information: As an earlier analysis found, about 179 million T cells yielded approximately 110 million unique TCR beta sequences. The study placed about four fifths of its approximately 360 genotyped donors in the Caucasian-associated ancestry cluster.

60 Vbeta and 13 Jbeta primers were used in PCR. TCRdb's copy holds only in-frame clones and misses some; the assay was immunoSEQ multiplex PCR. The sample includes roughly 110,000 clones, more than 70% of them seen just once. Overall study findings and caveats: Sequencing had likely introduced a cluster of highly shared sequence variants as an artifact. The later analysis indicated that the majority of CMV-associated TCR beta chains appeared HLA-restricted.

Concerning this clone itself: Its antigen is as yet unknown.

The sample was PBMCs. The receptor was derived from a man in his thirties or forties in good health and CMV-seronegative.

The CDR3 sequence: CASSQVGSGRPGEQFF. CDR3 in DNA: TGCGCCAGCAGCCAAGTGGGTAGCGGGAGGCCTGGTGAGCAGTTCTTC. The chain joins TRBV4-1 to TRBJ2-1, with TRBD2 matching over 10 bases. Germline V gives CDR1 MGHRA, CDR2 YSYEKL. V lost 1 base to trimming and J lost 9 bases; unmatched junction nucleotides: 9. The CDR3 sequence is 16 residues long.